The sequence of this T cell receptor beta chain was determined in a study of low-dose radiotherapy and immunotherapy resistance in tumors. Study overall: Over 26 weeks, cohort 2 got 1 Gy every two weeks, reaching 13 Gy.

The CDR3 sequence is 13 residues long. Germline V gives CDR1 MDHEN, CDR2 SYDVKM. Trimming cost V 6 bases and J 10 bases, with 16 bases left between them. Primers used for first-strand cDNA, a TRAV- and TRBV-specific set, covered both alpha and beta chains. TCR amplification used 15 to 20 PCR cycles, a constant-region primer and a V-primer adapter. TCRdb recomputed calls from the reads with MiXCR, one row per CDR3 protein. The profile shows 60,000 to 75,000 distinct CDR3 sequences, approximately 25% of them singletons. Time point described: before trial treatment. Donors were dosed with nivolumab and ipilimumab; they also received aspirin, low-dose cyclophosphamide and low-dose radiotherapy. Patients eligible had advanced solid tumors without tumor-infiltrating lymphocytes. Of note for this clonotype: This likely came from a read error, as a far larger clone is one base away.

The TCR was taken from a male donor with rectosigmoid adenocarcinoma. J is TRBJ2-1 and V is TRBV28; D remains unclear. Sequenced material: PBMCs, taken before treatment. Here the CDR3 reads CASRPLSSYEQFF. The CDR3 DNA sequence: TGTGCCAGCAGGCCCCTCAGCTCCTACGAGCAGTTCTTC.